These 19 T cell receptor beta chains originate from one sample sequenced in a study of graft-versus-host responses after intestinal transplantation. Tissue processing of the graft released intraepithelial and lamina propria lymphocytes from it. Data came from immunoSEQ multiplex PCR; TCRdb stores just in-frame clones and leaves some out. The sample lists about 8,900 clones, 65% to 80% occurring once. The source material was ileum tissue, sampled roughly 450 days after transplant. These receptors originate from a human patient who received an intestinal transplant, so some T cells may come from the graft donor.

CDR3 region: CASSLTGGYEQYV. CDR3 DNA sequence: TGCGCCAGCAGTCTGACAGGGGGCTACGAGCAGTACGTC. The rearrangement joins TRBV5-1 to TRBJ2-7; 9 nucleotides agree with TRBD1. Losses at the gene ends were 5 bases for V and 3 bases for J; bases not matched to a gene: 3. The CDR3 is made up of 13 amino acids. The germline V gene encodes CDR1 SGHRS and CDR2 YFSETQ.

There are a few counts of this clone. CDR3 residues: CATNRGQRDTGELFF. DNA for the CDR3: TGTGCCACCAACCGGGGACAACGGGATACCGGGGAGCTGTTTTTT. This chain connects TRBV15 to TRBJ2-2, with D possibly matching TRBD1 (6 bases). Trimming took 7 bases from V and 5 from J, leaving 17 bases between them. Germline lookup yields CDR1 LNHNV and CDR2 YYDKDF (reference sequence). This CDR3 contains 15 residues. Full variable domain (outside the CDR3, taken from reference TRBV15 and TRBJ2-2): DAMVIQNPRYQVTQFGKPVTLSCSQTLNHNVMYWYQQKSSQAPKLLFHYYDKDFNNEADTPDNFQSRRPNTSFCFLDIRSPGLGDTAMYLCATNRGQRDTGELFFGEGSRLTVL.

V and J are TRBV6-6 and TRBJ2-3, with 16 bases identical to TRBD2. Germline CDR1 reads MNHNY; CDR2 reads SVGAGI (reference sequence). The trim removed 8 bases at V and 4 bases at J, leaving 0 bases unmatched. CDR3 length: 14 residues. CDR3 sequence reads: CASGTSGGADTQYF. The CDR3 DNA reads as TGTGCCAGCGGGACTAGCGGGGGGGCAGATACGCAGTATTTT.

This CDR3 is CASSLKGLAGGSSYNEQFF. DNA for the CDR3: TGTGCCAGCAGCTTAAAGGGACTAGCGGGTGGAAGCTCCTACAATGAGCAGTTCTTC. The V call is TRBV9, the J call TRBJ2-1; 12 bases are a match to TRBD2. In germline, CDR1 is SGDLS, CDR2 YYNGEE. Trimming removed 4 bases from V and 0 bases from J; junction bases left unmatched: 11. This CDR3 is 19 amino acids long.

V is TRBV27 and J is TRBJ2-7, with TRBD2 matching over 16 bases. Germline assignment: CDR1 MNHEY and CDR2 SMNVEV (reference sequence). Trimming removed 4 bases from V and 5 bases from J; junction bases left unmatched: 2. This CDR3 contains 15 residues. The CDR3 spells CASSSGTSGRDEQYF. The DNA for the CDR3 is TGTGCCAGCAGTTCCGGGACTAGCGGGAGGGACGAGCAGTACTTC.

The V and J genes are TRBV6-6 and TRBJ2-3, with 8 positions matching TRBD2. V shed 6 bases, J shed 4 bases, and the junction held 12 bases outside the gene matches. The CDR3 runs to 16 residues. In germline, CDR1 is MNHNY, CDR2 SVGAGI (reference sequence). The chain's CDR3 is CASRPRGGRSSDTQYF. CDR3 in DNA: TGTGCCAGCAGACCGCGTGGCGGGAGGAGCTCAGATACGCAGTATTTT.

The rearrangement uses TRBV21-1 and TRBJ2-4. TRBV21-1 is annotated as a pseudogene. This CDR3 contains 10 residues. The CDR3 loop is CASSKNIQYF. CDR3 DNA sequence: TGTGCCAGCAGCAAAAACATTCAGTACTTC.

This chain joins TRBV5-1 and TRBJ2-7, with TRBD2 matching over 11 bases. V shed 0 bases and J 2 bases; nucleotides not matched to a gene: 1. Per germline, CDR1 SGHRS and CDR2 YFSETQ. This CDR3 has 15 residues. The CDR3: CASSLGLAGTYEQYV. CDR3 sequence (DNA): TGCGCCAGCAGCTTGGGACTAGCGGGAACCTACGAGCAGTACGTC.

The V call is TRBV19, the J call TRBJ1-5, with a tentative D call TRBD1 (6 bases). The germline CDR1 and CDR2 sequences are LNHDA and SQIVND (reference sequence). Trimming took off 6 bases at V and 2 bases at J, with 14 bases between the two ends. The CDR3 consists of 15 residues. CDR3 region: CASSLGAGGNQPQHF. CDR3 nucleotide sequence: TGTGCCAGTAGCCTGGGGGCTGGGGGCAATCAGCCCCAGCATTTT.

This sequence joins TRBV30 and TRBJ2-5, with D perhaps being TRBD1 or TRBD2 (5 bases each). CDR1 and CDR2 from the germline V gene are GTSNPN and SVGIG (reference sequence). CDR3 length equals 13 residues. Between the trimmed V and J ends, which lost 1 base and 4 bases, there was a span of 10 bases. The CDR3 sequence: CAWSGGYLETQYF. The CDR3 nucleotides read TGTGCCTGGAGTGGGGGGTATTTAGAGACCCAGTACTTC.

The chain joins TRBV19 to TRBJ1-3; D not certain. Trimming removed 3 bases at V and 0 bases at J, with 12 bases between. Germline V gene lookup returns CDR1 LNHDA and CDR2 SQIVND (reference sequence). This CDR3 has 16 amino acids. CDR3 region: CASSMEGGSSGNTIYF. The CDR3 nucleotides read TGTGCCAGTAGTATGGAGGGAGGCAGCTCTGGAAACACCATATATTTT.

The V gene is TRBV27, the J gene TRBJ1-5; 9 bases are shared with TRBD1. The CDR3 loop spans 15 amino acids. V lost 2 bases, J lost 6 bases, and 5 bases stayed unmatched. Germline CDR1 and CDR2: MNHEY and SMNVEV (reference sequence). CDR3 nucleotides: TGTGCCAGCAGTTTAAAGGGACAGGGATTTCAGCCCCAGCATTTT. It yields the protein CASSLKGQGFQPQHF.

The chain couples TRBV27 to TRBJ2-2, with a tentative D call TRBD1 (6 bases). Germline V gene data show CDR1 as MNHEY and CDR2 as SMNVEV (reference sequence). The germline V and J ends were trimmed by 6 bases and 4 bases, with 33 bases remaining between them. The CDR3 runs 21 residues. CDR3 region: CASSHLGTGLSAHLLTGELFF. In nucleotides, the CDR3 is TGTGCCAGCAGCCACCTGGGTACAGGGCTTTCGGCCCATCTCCTCACCGGGGAGCTGTTTTTT.

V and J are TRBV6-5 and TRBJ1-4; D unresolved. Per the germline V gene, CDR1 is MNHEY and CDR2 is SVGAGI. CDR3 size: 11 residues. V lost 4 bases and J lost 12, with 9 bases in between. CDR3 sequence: CASSFPGELFF. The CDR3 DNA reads TGTGCCAGCAGTTTCCCTGGGGAACTGTTTTTT.

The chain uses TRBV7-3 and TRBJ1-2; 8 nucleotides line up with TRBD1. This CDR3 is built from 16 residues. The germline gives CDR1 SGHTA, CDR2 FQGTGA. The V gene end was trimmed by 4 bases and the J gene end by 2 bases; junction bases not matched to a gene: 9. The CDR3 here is CASSYTRQGFNYGYTF. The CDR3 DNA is TGTGCCAGCAGCTATACCCGACAGGGGTTCAACTATGGCTACACCTTC.

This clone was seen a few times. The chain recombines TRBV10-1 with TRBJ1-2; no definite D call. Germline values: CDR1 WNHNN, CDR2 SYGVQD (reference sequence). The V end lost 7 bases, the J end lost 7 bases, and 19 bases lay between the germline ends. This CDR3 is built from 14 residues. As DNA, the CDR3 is TGCGCCAGCAACGCGTCCCAGCGGCCCCTTGGCTACACCTTC. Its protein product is CASNASQRPLGYTF.

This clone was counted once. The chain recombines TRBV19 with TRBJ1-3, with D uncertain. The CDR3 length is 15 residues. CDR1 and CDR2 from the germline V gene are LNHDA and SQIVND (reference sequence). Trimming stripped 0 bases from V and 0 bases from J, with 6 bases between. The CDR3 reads CASSIDRTSGNTIYF. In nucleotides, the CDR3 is TGTGCCAGTAGTATAGATCGGACCTCTGGAAACACCATATATTTT.

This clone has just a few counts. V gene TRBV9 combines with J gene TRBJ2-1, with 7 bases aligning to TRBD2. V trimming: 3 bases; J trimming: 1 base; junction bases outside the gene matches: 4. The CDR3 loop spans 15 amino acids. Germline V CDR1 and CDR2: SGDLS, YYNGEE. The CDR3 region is CASSAGGKSYNEQFF. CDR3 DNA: TGTGCCAGCAGCGCCGGGGGGAAATCCTACAATGAGCAGTTCTTC.

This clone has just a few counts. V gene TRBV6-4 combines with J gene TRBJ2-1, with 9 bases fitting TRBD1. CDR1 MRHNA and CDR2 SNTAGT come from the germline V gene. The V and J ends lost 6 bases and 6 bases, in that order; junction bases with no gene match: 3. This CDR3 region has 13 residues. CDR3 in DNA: TGTGCCAGCAGCAAGGACAGGGGCAATGAGCAGTTCTTC. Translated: CASSKDRGNEQFF.